The sequence of this TCR beta chain was determined in a study of T cell clonotyping in hematopoietic cell transplantation. Described time point: recipient sample about 28 days before transplant, after cytoreduction. Produced via immunoSEQ multiplex PCR; TCRdb's table is partial and in-frame only. The sample has tens of thousands of clones; 90% to 96% are singletons. The receptor comes from a woman aged 45-65 years with acute myeloid leukemia. Some clones in this sample may be carry-over from other donors' samples. The sample here was peripheral blood mononuclear cells, taken before stem cell transplant.

CDR3: CASSQNLGPKAGETQYF. CDR3 nucleotide sequence: TGTGCCAGCAGCCAGAACCTGGGTCCGAAGGCGGGGGAGACCCAGTACTTC. The chain links TRBV28 to TRBJ2-5, with D perhaps TRBD2 (6 bases). The V gene's germline CDR1 is MDHEN and CDR2 SYDVKM. V shed 6 bases and J shed 5 bases, with 25 bases lying between them. This CDR3 is 17 amino acids long.